This TCR beta chain emerged from a study of blood T cell repertoires in COVID-19. Study at large: The United States, Italy and Spain were the sources of the acute and convalescent COVID-19 samples. In each case, the material was cDNA or gDNA derived from T cells, B-cell-depleted T cells, or PBMCs.

The germline CDR1 and CDR2 sequences are LNHDA and SQIVND (reference sequence). The CDR3 totals 14 residues. V gave up 5 bases and J gave up 1 base, with 8 bases separating them. In the study's own analysis: Reference gene primer amplification yielded estimated nucleated cell counts. Measured with immunoSEQ multiplex PCR; TCRdb has only the in-frame clones, and not every one. That table is the source of V, J and clone size, and D and trimming were worked out from the DNA. The sample has tens of thousands of clones, over 90% seen once. The sequenced material came from peripheral blood. The TCR was taken from a male donor with active COVID-19. V is TRBV19 and J is TRBJ2-2, with a tentative D call TRBD1 (5 bases). The CDR3 region is CASSRDRNTGELFF. The CDR3 DNA is TGTGCCAGTAGTCGCGACAGGAACACCGGGGAGCTGTTTTTT.